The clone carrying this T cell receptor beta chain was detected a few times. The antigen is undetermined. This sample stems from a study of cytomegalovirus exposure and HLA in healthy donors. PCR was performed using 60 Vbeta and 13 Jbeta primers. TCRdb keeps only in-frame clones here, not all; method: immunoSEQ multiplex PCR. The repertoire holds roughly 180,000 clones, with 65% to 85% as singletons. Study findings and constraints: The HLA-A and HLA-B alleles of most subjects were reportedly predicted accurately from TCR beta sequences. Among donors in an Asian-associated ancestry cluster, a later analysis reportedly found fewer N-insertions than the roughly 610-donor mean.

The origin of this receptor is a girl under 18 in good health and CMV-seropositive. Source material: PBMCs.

The CDR3 sequence is CASSFVTSGRAGVYEQYF. CDR3 coding DNA: TGTGCCAGCAGCTTCGTGACTAGCGGGAGGGCCGGAGTCTACGAGCAGTACTTC. This chain joins TRBV11-2 and TRBJ2-7; TRBD2 aligns across 14 bases. V lost 3 bases and J lost 3; bases outside the gene matches: 10. Germline V gene sequence: CDR1 SGHAT, CDR2 FQNNGV. The CDR3 length is 18 residues.